Below are 20 T cell receptor beta chains sequenced from a single sample in a study of OX40 agonist ivuxolimab in advanced cancers. TCRdb's table, derived via immunoSEQ multiplex PCR, lists solely in-frame clones and lacks some. The sample lists about 27,000 clones; over 85% were seen once. Source: CD4+ or CD8+ T cells sorted from blood, taken in a trial of the OX40 agonist ivuxolimab. The receptors stem from an adult with an advanced solid tumor such as melanoma, head and neck, liver or kidney cancer.

The genes are TRBV19 and TRBJ2-7, with D tentatively TRBD2 (6 bases). Per germline, CDR1 LNHDA and CDR2 SQIVND (reference sequence). The CDR3 has 12 amino acids. V dropped 3 bases and J dropped 5 bases, with 8 bases sitting between them. DNA of the CDR3: TGTGCCAGTAGTATGGGGGGAGACGAGCAGTACTTC. Translating gives CASSMGGDEQYF.

The gene calls are TRBV15 and TRBJ2-7; 9 bases are a match to TRBD1. Looked up from germline, CDR1 is LNHNV and CDR2 is YYDKDF (reference sequence). The V and J ends lost 5 bases and 5 bases, in that order; junction bases with no gene match: 13. CDR3 length equals 16 residues. CDR3: CATSVPHPGQGNEQYF. The DNA of the CDR3 is TGTGCCACCAGCGTACCACACCCGGGACAGGGTAACGAGCAGTACTTC.

The CDR3 spells CASSQGRHSTNEKLFF. In nucleotides, the CDR3 is TGCGCCAGCAGCCAGGGTCGACATTCAACTAATGAAAAACTGTTTTTT. This chain uses TRBV4-3 with TRBJ1-4; the D is unclear. Germline lookup yields CDR1 LGHNA and CDR2 YSLEER. The CDR3 is 16 residues long. Trimming left V 3 bases short and J 0 bases short, with 11 bases between.

This clone appeared a few times. J is TRBJ1-5 and V is TRBV9, with 7 positions matching TRBD1. Germline loops: CDR1 SGDLS, CDR2 YYNGEE. The CDR3 totals 14 residues. V shed 0 bases and J 5 bases; nucleotides not matched to a gene: 2. In DNA, the CDR3 is TGTGCCAGCAGCGTAGGGGGGACAGATCAGCCCCAGCATTTT. Protein product: CASSVGGTDQPQHF.

This chain connects TRBV28 to TRBJ2-1; 7 bases align to TRBD2. V trimming: 2 bases; J trimming: 2 bases; junction bases outside the gene matches: 6. Germline lookup yields CDR1 MDHEN and CDR2 SYDVKM. CDR3 size: 16 residues. CDR3 coding DNA: TGTGCCAGCAGTTTAGGCGGGAGAGCACCCTACAATGAGCAGTTCTTC. It encodes CASSLGGRAPYNEQFF.

The V and J genes are TRBV19 and TRBJ2-7, with 7 bases fitting TRBD1. This CDR3 has 14 amino acids. The J segment lost 7 bases and the V segment lost 4 bases, leaving 10 bases of the junction unmatched. The germline V gene has CDR1 LNHDA and CDR2 SQIVND (reference sequence). CDR3 DNA sequence: TGTGCCAGTAGTAATCGAGACAGGGTTGGTGAGCAGTACTTC. Translated: CASSNRDRVGEQYF.

The J gene is TRBJ2-7, the V gene TRBV7-6; D may match TRBD1 or TRBD2 (7 bases each). The V and J ends lost 5 bases and 3 bases respectively, with 23 bases between them. The CDR3 length is 17 residues. CDR1 SGHVS and CDR2 FNYEAQ come from the germline V gene. Here the CDR3 DNA reads TGTGCCAGCAGCACCCGCCGGGGAGGGGACAGCGACTACGAGCAGTACTTC. It codes for CASSTRRGGDSDYEQYF.

The rearrangement joins TRBV4-1 to TRBJ1-2; D gene unclear. The CDR3 runs to 15 residues. The V and J ends lost 1 base and 2 bases respectively, with 11 bases between them. Germline-derived CDR1 and CDR2 are MGHRA and YSYEKL. The CDR3 bases are TGCGCCAGCAGCCAAGGAGCGGCGCAAAACTATGGCTACACCTTC. It is translated as CASSQGAAQNYGYTF.

The gene calls are TRBV14 and TRBJ2-3, with TRBD2 matching over 11 bases. Germline CDR1 and CDR2: SGHDN and FVKESK. This CDR3 comprises 15 residues. V was clipped by 1 base and J by 3 bases; unmatched bases: 0. The CDR3, as DNA: TGTGCCAGCAGCCAAGGACTAGCGGGGACAGATACGCAGTATTTT. Encoded protein: CASSQGLAGTDTQYF.

This rearrangement joins TRBV27 to TRBJ2-2; D is unclear. The CDR3 covers 15 residues. Trimming stripped 0 bases from V and 4 bases from J, with 9 bases between. The germline CDR1 and CDR2 sequences are MNHEY and SMNVEV (reference sequence). In DNA, the CDR3 is TGTGCCAGCAGTTTATCGATTGCGATCACCGGGGAGCTGTTTTTT. Its translation is CASSLSIAITGELFF.

This clone has only a few counts. The V and J genes are TRBV29-1 and TRBJ2-4, with D possibly matching TRBD1 (5 bases). CDR1 and CDR2 from the germline V gene are SQVTM and ANQGSEA. V lost 7 bases to trimming and J lost 3 bases, with 22 bases between them. The CDR3 is 16 amino acids. The CDR3 loop reads CSAITHYRLGKNIQYF. The CDR3, as DNA: TGCAGCGCCATCACCCACTACAGGTTAGGCAAAAACATTCAGTACTTC. The complete variable domain, with remaining parts taken from reference TRBV29-1 and TRBJ2-4, reads SAVISQKPSRDICQRGTSLTIQCQVDSQVTMMFWYRQQPGQSLTLIATANQGSEATYESGFVIDKFPISRPNLTFSTLTVSNMSPEDSSIYLCSAITHYRLGKNIQYFGAGTRLSVL.

V usage is TRBV7-6 and J usage is TRBJ2-2; D not resolved. V gave up 1 base and J gave up 7 bases, with 10 bases separating them. CDR1 is SGHVS and CDR2 is FNYEAQ in the germline V gene. This CDR3 is built from 14 residues. The DNA of the CDR3 is TGTGCCAGCAGCTTAGTTTCGGCACACGGGGAGCTGTTTTTT. This translates into CASSLVSAHGELFF.

This clone has just one count. The V and J genes are TRBV7-9 and TRBJ1-3; 7 bases agree with TRBD1. The trim removed 6 bases at V and 4 bases at J, leaving 6 bases unmatched. CDR3 length: 14 residues. Per the germline V gene, CDR1 is SEHNR and CDR2 is FQNEAQ (reference sequence). CDR3 amino acids: CASRPTGVGNTIYF. The CDR3 nucleotides read TGTGCCAGCAGACCTACAGGGGTAGGAAACACCATATATTTT.

V is TRBV11-2 and J is TRBJ1-1; TRBD1 is a possible D gene (6 bases). With 5 bases removed from V and 4 bases from J, the gap between germline ends came to 17 bases. Germline V lookup: CDR1 SGHAT, CDR2 FQNNGV. The CDR3 is 15 amino acids. CDR3 nucleotides: TGTGCCAGCAGCCCCTTCGCGGGGGCGTCCACTGAAGCTTTCTTT. It encodes CASSPFAGASTEAFF.

V is TRBV7-9 and J is TRBJ1-1, with TRBD1 identical over 7 bases. Germline loops: CDR1 SEHNR, CDR2 FQNEAQ (reference sequence). Trimming at V came to 5 bases and at J to 2 bases, leaving 8 bases not matched to a gene. This CDR3 region has 15 residues. This CDR3 is CASSRTGDTNTEAFF. CDR3 coding DNA: TGTGCCAGCAGCCGTACAGGGGACACTAACACTGAAGCTTTCTTT.

V is TRBV28 and J is TRBJ2-1; maybe TRBD1 (6 bases). Trimming took 6 bases from V and 0 from J, leaving 18 bases between them. The CDR3 covers 17 residues. Germline V gene data show CDR1 as MDHEN and CDR2 as SYDVKM. CDR3 amino acids: CASSWGPLSSSYNEQFF. CDR3 DNA: TGTGCCAGCAGCTGGGGGCCCCTTTCTAGCTCCTACAATGAGCAGTTCTTC.

In its sample, this clone was seen once. J is TRBJ1-2 and V is TRBV4-2, with TRBD1 matching 7 bases. Losses at the gene ends were 2 bases for V and 4 bases for J; bases not matched to a gene: 16. The CDR3 is made up of 18 amino acids. Germline assignment: CDR1 LGHNA and CDR2 YNFKEQ. As DNA, the CDR3 is TGTGCCAGCAGCCAACCCCCAGGGGGGCCGGGGGAGATCTATGGCTACACCTTC. Translated: CASSQPPGGPGEIYGYTF.

The rearrangement uses TRBV2 and TRBJ2-1, with D perhaps TRBD1 (6 bases). The CDR3 covers 14 residues. The V end was cut by 11 bases, the J end by 3 bases, with 17 bases between. The germline gives CDR1 SNHLY, CDR2 FYNNEI. In nucleotides, the CDR3 is TGTGCCTGGCCCCTGAGGACAGACTACAATGAGCAGTTCTTC. Residues: CAWPLRTDYNEQFF.

The rearrangement uses TRBV7-8 and TRBJ2-7; 9 bases agree with TRBD1. The V gene's germline CDR1 is SGHVS and CDR2 FQNEAQ. This CDR3 has 13 amino acids. V dropped 5 bases and J dropped 6; count of bases not matched to a gene: 5. CDR3 residues: CASSPGTGFEQYF. The CDR3 DNA is TGTGCCAGCAGCCCCGGGACAGGGTTCGAGCAGTACTTC.

The rearrangement uses TRBV18 and TRBJ2-1; TRBD2 matches at 7 bases. Trimming removed 0 bases from V and 5 bases from J; junction bases left unmatched: 7. This CDR3 spans 16 amino acids. Germline V gene lookup returns CDR1 KGHSH and CDR2 LQKENI. The CDR3 protein is CASSPPSSGMHNEQFF. CDR3 bases: TGTGCCAGCTCACCACCATCAAGCGGGATGCACAATGAGCAGTTCTTC. Together with reference TRBV18 and TRBJ2-1, the CDR3 gives the full variable domain: NAGVMQNPRHLVRRRGQEARLRCSPMKGHSHVYWYRQLPEEGLKFMVYLQKENIIDESGMPKERFSAEFPKEGPSILRIQQVVRGDSAAYFCASSPPSSGMHNEQFFGPGTRLTVL.